This T cell receptor (beta chain) was sequenced for a study of chemoradiotherapy in HPV16-positive cancers. This CDR3 has 15 residues. The germline gives CDR1 SNHLY, CDR2 FYNNEI. V lost 6 bases and J lost 0, with 12 bases in between. Assay used: immunoSEQ multiplex PCR; TCRdb lists only in-frame clones, some missing. The sample shows just under 40,000 clones, more than 75% of them seen only once. The origin of this receptor is a human donor with HPV-associated anogenital cancer. This chain links TRBV2 with TRBJ1-3, with no clear D. Sequences were derived from blood, sampled from a patient who underwent chemoradiotherapy. The CDR3, as DNA: TGTGCCAGCAGAACCGGGCCTTACTCTGGAAACACCATATATTTT. Protein sequence: CASRTGPYSGNTIYF.